These 27 T cell receptor beta chains originate from one sample sequenced in a study of blood T cell repertoires in COVID-19. Repertoires were generated with immunoSEQ multiplex PCR, while TCRdb's copy carries only in-frame clones and drops some. The table shows 78,000 or so clones, with about four fifths occurring only once. Specimen: peripheral blood. These receptors came from a human donor in a cohort sampled during active COVID-19.

The sample holds one count of this clone. V is TRBV28 and J is TRBJ1-4; D gene ambiguous. In germline, CDR1 is MDHEN, CDR2 SYDVKM. The CDR3 spans 14 residues. Deletions cut 4 bases from V and 3 bases from J, with 9 bases between. CDR3 DNA: TGTGCCAGCAGTTGGACTCAACCTAATGAAAAACTGTTTTTT. Protein product: CASSWTQPNEKLFF. The full variable domain, its missing parts supplied by reference TRBV28 and TRBJ1-4, is DVKVTQSSRYLVKRTGEKVFLECVQDMDHENMFWYRQDPGLGLRLIYFSYDVKMKEKGDIPEGYSVSREKKERFSLILESASTNQTSMYLCASSWTQPNEKLFFGSGTQLSVL.

The genes are TRBV20-1 and TRBJ1-2; tentative D call: TRBD1 (6 bases). CDR1 is DFQATT and CDR2 is SNEGSKA in the germline V gene (reference sequence). With 3 bases removed from V and 7 bases from J, the gap between germline ends came to 21 bases. This CDR3 contains 15 residues. In DNA form, the CDR3 reads TGCAGTGCTAGTCAGGGGCGCACTATGGTGGGTGGCTACACCTTC. This encodes CSASQGRTMVGGYTF.

This chain links TRBV4-1 with TRBJ2-7, with 7 positions matching TRBD2. Germline V gene lookup returns CDR1 MGHRA and CDR2 YSYEKL. The CDR3 totals 14 residues. The J segment lost 6 bases and the V segment lost 4 bases, leaving 9 bases of the junction unmatched. CDR3: CASSPRGSKSEQYF. CDR3 DNA: TGCGCCAGCAGCCCCCGCGGGAGTAAAAGCGAGCAGTACTTC.

The chain employs TRBV6-5 and TRBJ1-6; TRBD1 agrees at 9 bases. The CDR3 extends over 15 amino acids. Germline V gives CDR1 MNHEY, CDR2 SVGAGI. The junction had 4 bases not matched to a gene; V was cut back by 4 bases and J by 6 bases. CDR3 bases: TGTGCCAGCAGTTCGACAGGGGGGGCTAATTCACCCCTCCACTTT. Translated, it gives CASSSTGGANSPLHF.

The rearrangement links TRBV7-8 to TRBJ1-4; D is uncertain. Between the trimmed V and J ends, which lost 1 base and 2 bases, there was a span of 11 bases. Germline V gene data show CDR1 as SGHVS and CDR2 as FQNEAQ. The length of the CDR3 is 16 residues. This chain's CDR3 is CASSLGFRSTNEKLFF. The CDR3 DNA is TGTGCCAGCAGCTTAGGCTTCAGGTCCACTAATGAAAAACTGTTTTTT.

The chain is built from TRBV28 and TRBJ2-7; D is unclear. Germline CDR1 and CDR2: MDHEN and SYDVKM. The CDR3 covers 11 residues. CDR3 residues: CGSTFGYEQYF. CDR3 in DNA: TGTGGATCGACTTTCGGATACGAGCAGTACTTC.

The chain joins TRBV4-1 to TRBJ2-7; 9 bases line up with TRBD1. This CDR3 is built from 16 residues. V lost 4 bases to trimming and J lost 5 bases; unmatched junction nucleotides: 12. Germline CDR1 and CDR2: MGHRA and YSYEKL. The CDR3 loop is CASSLTPRRDRDEQYF. CDR3 DNA sequence: TGCGCCAGCAGCCTTACCCCCCGCCGGGACAGGGACGAGCAGTACTTC.

The chain combines TRBV6-4 with TRBJ2-1; possible D gene TRBD1, 5 bases. The germline V gene has CDR1 MRHNA and CDR2 SNTAGT. CDR3 length: 15 residues. The V end lost 0 bases, the J end lost 5 bases, and 11 bases lay between the germline ends. The CDR3 DNA sequence: TGTGCCAGCAGTGACTCGACCCAGGGTAACAATGAGCAGTTCTTC. Translating it yields CASSDSTQGNNEQFF.

This chain joins TRBV5-4 and TRBJ2-7, with D perhaps matching TRBD2 (5 bases). Deletions cut 3 bases from V and 4 bases from J, with 14 bases between. CDR1 and CDR2 (germline): SGHNT, YYREEE (reference sequence). CDR3 length: 14 amino acids. The CDR3 nucleotides are TGTGCCAGCAGCTCCGCCGGAGGTCGGTACGAGCAGTACTTC. This codes for CASSSAGGRYEQYF.

This clone showed up just once. This sequence joins TRBV5-4 and TRBJ1-2, with a tentative D call TRBD1 (6 bases). There are 13 residues in the CDR3. V gave up 4 bases and J gave up 2 bases, with 9 bases separating them. Germline CDR1 and CDR2: SGHNT and YYREEE (reference sequence). The DNA for the CDR3 is TGTGCCAGCAGCGTCGACAGGAACTATGGCTACACCTTC. The encoded protein is CASSVDRNYGYTF.

The chain joins TRBV5-1 to TRBJ1-4, with 8 bases lining up with TRBD1. Germline V lookup: CDR1 SGHRS, CDR2 YFSETQ. Trimming cost V 0 bases and J 7 bases; bases outside gene matches: 5. The CDR3 extends over 15 amino acids. The CDR3 nucleotides read TGCGCCAGCAGCTTGGCCGGACAGGGTGGTGAAAAACTGTTTTTT. It translates to CASSLAGQGGEKLFF.

The V call is TRBV11-1, the J call TRBJ1-1; the D gene is possibly TRBD1 (6 bases). The CDR3 spans 14 residues. V was shortened by 7 bases and J by 6 bases, with 18 bases between the two germline ends. CDR1 is SGHAT and CDR2 is FQDESV in the germline V gene (reference sequence). The CDR3 region is CASTVRRGTAEAFF. The CDR3 region has the DNA TGTGCCAGCACCGTCCGCAGGGGTACAGCTGAAGCTTTCTTT. The full variable domain, in which reference TRBV11-1 and TRBJ1-1 provide the parts outside the CDR3, is EAEVAQSPRYKITEKSQAVAFWCDPISGHATLYWYRQILGQGPELLVQFQDESVVDDSQLPKDRFSAERLKGVDSTLKIQPAELGDSAMYLCASTVRRGTAEAFFGQGTRLTVV.

V and J are TRBV2 and TRBJ2-7; 9 nucleotides line up with TRBD1. CDR3 length: 16 residues. V gave up 6 bases and J gave up 2 bases; unmatched junction bases: 11. CDR1 and CDR2 (germline): SNHLY, FYNNEI. CDR3 sequence: CASRGFRDRAPYEQYF. The CDR3 DNA sequence: TGTGCCAGCAGGGGATTCCGGGACAGGGCACCCTACGAGCAGTACTTC.

The J gene is TRBJ2-3, the V gene TRBV2, with D maybe TRBD1 (6 bases). The CDR3 covers 13 residues. The V gene's germline CDR1 is SNHLY and CDR2 FYNNEI. V lost 6 bases and J 3 bases, leaving 10 bases between the germline ends. The CDR3 nucleotides are TGTGCCAGCAGGGACACAGGGACAGATACGCAGTATTTT. Translation gives CASRDTGTDTQYF.

This clone has only a few counts. J is TRBJ1-5 and V is TRBV4-1; no clear D gene. The CDR3 is 14 amino acids. Germline CDR1 MGHRA, CDR2 YSYEKL. Trimming shortened V by 5 bases and J by 3 bases, and 11 bases separated the two germline ends. The CDR3 loop reads CASSITEINQPQHF. CDR3 nucleotide sequence: TGCGCCAGCAGCATAACAGAGATCAATCAGCCCCAGCATTTT.

The chain is built from TRBV5-1 and TRBJ1-1; 8 positions agree with TRBD1. The V gene end was trimmed by 4 bases and the J gene end by 0 bases; junction bases not matched to a gene: 5. Germline V gene data show CDR1 as SGHRS and CDR2 as YFSETQ. The CDR3 contains 15 residues. CDR3 bases: TGCGCCAGCAGCATATCAGGGGGCTTGAACACTGAAGCTTTCTTT. Protein sequence: CASSISGGLNTEAFF.

V and J are TRBV3-1 (or the pseudogene TRBV3-2) and TRBJ1-5, with a possible D match to TRBD1 (6 bases). The germline gives CDR1 LGHDT, CDR2 YNNKEL (reference sequence). Trimming left V 0 bases short and J 11 bases short, with 14 bases between. The CDR3 covers 14 residues. The CDR3 is CASSQEGGRRAQHF. In DNA, the CDR3 is TGTGCCAGCAGCCAAGAGGGGGGGCGCCGGGCCCAGCATTTT.

The chain is built from TRBV21-1 and TRBJ2-7; the table's D call, TRBD1, has no DNA check behind it. TRBV21-1 is flagged as a pseudogene. The CDR3 totals 12 residues. Here the CDR3 reads CARGDRSYEQYF. The CDR3, as DNA: TGTGCCAGGGGGGACAGGTCCTACGAGCAGTACTTC.

This chain joins TRBV7-9 and TRBJ2-2; D may be TRBD2 (5 bases). CDR1 is SEHNR and CDR2 is FQNEAQ in the germline V gene (reference sequence). V lost 0 bases to trimming and J lost 7 bases, with 6 bases between them. The CDR3 runs to 13 residues. This chain's CDR3 is CASSLAAVGELFF. Written as DNA, the CDR3 is TGTGCCAGCAGCTTAGCAGCGGTCGGGGAGCTGTTTTTT.

The chain uses TRBV28 and TRBJ2-5; 7 bases agree with TRBD1. CDR1 is MDHEN and CDR2 is SYDVKM in the germline V gene. The CDR3 covers 15 residues. The ends lost 5 bases at V and 8 bases at J; junction bases unmatched: 14. The CDR3 reads CASSRNYRGKETQYF. The CDR3 DNA is TGTGCCAGCAGTCGAAACTACAGGGGCAAGGAAACCCAGTACTTC.

V usage is TRBV5-1 and J usage is TRBJ2-2; a possible D gene is TRBD2 (7 bases). The length of the CDR3 is 17 residues. The V gene's germline CDR1 is SGHRS and CDR2 YFSETQ. The V end was cut by 0 bases, the J end by 9 bases, with 21 bases between. The CDR3 loop reads CASSLEGMGGPLRELFF. The CDR3 DNA reads TGCGCCAGCAGCTTGGAGGGAATGGGGGGGCCGCTCCGGGAGCTGTTTTTT.

The CDR3 reads CASSQGGGPTGELFF. The CDR3 nucleotides are TGCGCCAGCAGCCAAGGAGGGGGCCCCACCGGGGAGCTGTTTTTT. The gene calls are TRBV4-1 and TRBJ2-2; 7 bases map to TRBD1. The junction had 3 bases not matched to a gene; V was cut back by 1 base and J by 4 bases. The CDR3 consists of 15 residues. Germline loops: CDR1 MGHRA, CDR2 YSYEKL.

CDR3 region: CASIQGVLQETQYF. DNA of the CDR3: TGTGCCAGCATCCAGGGGGTCCTCCAAGAGACCCAGTACTTC. The chain uses TRBV2 and TRBJ2-5, with 7 bases that match TRBD1. Unmatched junction bases numbered 6, after V lost 7 bases and J lost 1 base. CDR1 and CDR2 (germline): SNHLY, FYNNEI. CDR3 length: 14 amino acids.

V is TRBV19 and J is TRBJ1-5, with D perhaps TRBD1 (5 bases). V was clipped by 3 bases and J by 8 bases, with 14 bases between them. CDR1 LNHDA and CDR2 SQIVND come from the germline V gene (reference sequence). This CDR3 region has 14 residues. CDR3 region: CASSIGGRTKPQHF. CDR3 nucleotide sequence: TGTGCCAGTAGTATCGGGGGACGGACGAAGCCCCAGCATTTT.

This chain connects TRBV10-3 to TRBJ2-3; 8 nucleotides match TRBD2. The CDR3 contains 16 residues. Germline-derived CDR1 and CDR2 are ENHRY and SYGVKD. V lost 4 bases and J lost 4; bases outside the gene matches: 10. CDR3 loop: CAISASDGGAPDTQYF. The CDR3 DNA reads as TGTGCCATCAGTGCGTCCGACGGGGGGGCCCCAGATACGCAGTATTTT.

The V gene is TRBV7-9, the J gene TRBJ2-5, with D unresolved. CDR3 length: 12 residues. Germline V gives CDR1 SEHNR, CDR2 FQNEAQ (reference sequence). Trimming pared 5 bases from V and 3 bases from J, leaving 7 bases between. The CDR3 here is CASSRSKETQYF. In nucleotides, the CDR3 is TGTGCCAGCAGCCGGTCCAAAGAGACCCAGTACTTC.

V gene TRBV9 combines with J gene TRBJ1-2; a weak D match, TRBD1 (5 bases). The CDR3 spans 13 residues. CDR1 is SGDLS, CDR2 YYNGEE, per germline. The V and J ends lost 0 bases and 2 bases respectively, with 5 bases between them. CDR3 DNA sequence: TGTGCCAGCAGCGTAGGACAGAACTATGGCTACACCTTC. Amino acid sequence: CASSVGQNYGYTF.